The 29 T cell receptor beta chains below come from one sample, sequenced in a study of shared clonotypes between healthy human individuals. Profiling relied on immunoSEQ multiplex PCR, and the TCRdb table lists in-frame clones only, not all of them. Among about 2.4 million clones listed, 93% were seen once. Sequencing used naive CD4+ T cells from PBMCs. Subset given: CD45RA+ positively selected. The receptors originated from a man younger than 35 in good health. Some clones in this sample may be carry-over from other donors' samples.

This rearrangement joins TRBV28 to TRBJ2-7, with D possibly TRBD2 on 6 matching bases. The CDR3 spans 15 residues. Trimming pared 6 bases from V and 2 bases from J, leaving 17 bases between. Germline V lookup: CDR1 MDHEN, CDR2 SYDVKM. The CDR3 bases are TGTGCCAGCAGATCCCCCGGAGGGCCTACCTACGAGCAGTACTTC. This codes for CASRSPGGPTYEQYF.

To note about this clone: Distinct nucleotide sequences in the sample also encode this CDR3. This chain connects TRBV10-3 to TRBJ2-5; tentative D call: TRBD2 (5 bases). Per the germline V gene, CDR1 is ENHRY and CDR2 is SYGVKD. This CDR3 contains 13 residues. The germline V and J ends were trimmed by 0 bases and 3 bases, with 5 bases remaining between them. The CDR3 loop is CAISESGEETQYF. The CDR3 DNA follows: TGTGCCATCAGTGAGTCGGGAGAAGAGACCCAGTACTTC.

This CDR3 reads CASSLGHVVNEQFF. The CDR3 DNA follows: TGTGCCAGCAGCTTAGGGCATGTCGTCAATGAGCAGTTCTTC. The V and J genes are TRBV7-3 and TRBJ2-1; no clear D gene. Trimming removed 2 bases from V and 6 bases from J, with 11 bases in between. Germline V lookup: CDR1 SGHTA, CDR2 FQGTGA. The CDR3 contains 14 residues. The full variable domain, rest sourced from reference TRBV7-3 and TRBJ2-1, is GAGVSQTPSNKVTEKGKYVELRCDPISGHTALYWYRQSLGQGPEFLIYFQGTGAADDSGLPNDRFFAVRPEGSVSTLKIQRTERGDSAVYLCASSLGHVVNEQFFGPGTRLTVL.

The chain is built from TRBV5-1 and TRBJ2-5, with a weak D call TRBD1 (6 bases). Germline V gives CDR1 SGHRS, CDR2 YFSETQ. This CDR3 contains 13 residues. V was trimmed by 3 bases and J by 2 bases, leaving 8 bases between them. This CDR3 reads CASSSGDQETQYF. CDR3 DNA sequence: TGCGCCAGCAGCTCAGGGGATCAAGAGACCCAGTACTTC.

This clone was observed once. The chain carries TRBV28 and TRBJ2-7; the D call may be TRBD1 or TRBD2 (6 bases each). The CDR3 totals 17 residues. The V end lost 0 bases, the J end lost 1 base, and 16 bases lay between the germline ends. CDR1 is MDHEN and CDR2 is SYDVKM in the germline V gene. CDR3 in amino acids: CASSLWWGASESYEQYF. In nucleotides, the CDR3 is TGTGCCAGCAGTTTATGGTGGGGGGCTAGCGAATCCTACGAGCAGTACTTC.

This chain joins TRBV11-3 and TRBJ2-5; a weak D match, TRBD1 (5 bases). V was trimmed by 8 bases and J by 0 bases, leaving 19 bases between them. This CDR3 comprises 16 residues. The V gene's germline CDR1 is SGHNT and CDR2 YENEEA. The CDR3 loop reads CASGEQSPGYQETQYF. The CDR3 DNA sequence: TGTGCCAGCGGCGAACAGTCCCCAGGGTACCAAGAGACCCAGTACTTC. Full variable domain (rest looked up from reference TRBV11-3 and TRBJ2-5): EAGVVQSPRYKIIEKKQPVAFWCNPISGHNTLYWYLQNLGQGPELLIRYENEEAVDDSQLPKDRFSAERLKGVDSTLKIQPAELGDSAVYLCASGEQSPGYQETQYFGPGTRLLVL.

The chain combines TRBV7-8 with TRBJ2-7, with TRBD1 matching 10 bases. J was trimmed by 5 bases and V by 4 bases; bases with no gene match: 8. The CDR3 covers 15 residues. Per germline, CDR1 SGHVS and CDR2 FQNEAQ. The CDR3, as DNA: TGTGCCAGCAGCTCAAGACGGGACAGGGGCCACGAGCAGTACTTC. Its protein is CASSSRRDRGHEQYF. Based on the CDR3 plus reference TRBV7-8 and TRBJ2-7, the full variable domain is GAGVSQSPRYKVAKRGQDVALRCDPISGHVSLFWYQQALGQGPEFLTYFQNEAQLDKSGLPSDRFFAERPEGSVSTLKIQRTQQEDSAVYLCASSSRRDRGHEQYFGPGTRLTVT.

The chain has TRBV11-2 and TRBJ1-1; D remains ambiguous. V gave up 1 base and J gave up 6 bases, with 12 bases separating them. CDR1 and CDR2 (germline): SGHAT, FQNNGV. The length of the CDR3 is 14 residues. CDR3 DNA: TGTGCCAGCAGCTTAGTGGTGGGGTGGCCTGAAGCTTTCTTT. It translates to CASSLVVGWPEAFF.

This clone showed up just once. Written as DNA, the CDR3 is TGTGCCAGCAGTAGCGGGGGACAGGCGTACAATGAGCAGTTCTTC. This sequence encodes CASSSGGQAYNEQFF. The chain couples TRBV28 to TRBJ2-1; D tentatively fits TRBD1 or TRBD2 (8 bases each). Trimming removed 5 bases from V and 4 bases from J, with 15 bases in between. This CDR3 spans 15 amino acids. Germline values: CDR1 MDHEN, CDR2 SYDVKM. Combining the CDR3 with reference TRBV28 and TRBJ2-1 gives the whole variable domain DVKVTQSSRYLVKRTGEKVFLECVQDMDHENMFWYRQDPGLGLRLIYFSYDVKMKEKGDIPEGYSVSREKKERFSLILESASTNQTSMYLCASSSGGQAYNEQFFGPGTRLTVL.

V is TRBV5-1 and J is TRBJ2-7, with 7 bases aligning to TRBD2. From germline, CDR1 is SGHRS and CDR2 YFSETQ. CDR3 length: 16 amino acids. The ends lost 5 bases at V and 5 bases at J; junction bases unmatched: 16. The CDR3 DNA reads as TGCGCCAGCAGTCTAGGGTTCGCGGGAGTGAGGGACGAGCAGTACTTC. Protein product: CASSLGFAGVRDEQYF.

The V and J genes are TRBV29-1 and TRBJ2-3, with 8 bases lining up with TRBD2. Germline lookup yields CDR1 SQVTM and CDR2 ANQGSEA. The CDR3 sequence is 20 residues long. The junction had 22 bases not matched to a gene; V was cut back by 3 bases and J by 2 bases. CDR3 protein: CSVDGGLFLGTRRNTDTQYF. CDR3 nucleotides: TGCAGCGTTGACGGAGGGCTTTTTCTCGGGACTAGGCGTAACACAGATACGCAGTATTTT.

This clone was recorded only once. V is TRBV7-3 and J is TRBJ2-1; no clear D gene. Trimming left V 5 bases short and J 5 bases short, with 7 bases between. The CDR3 spans 12 residues. CDR1 and CDR2 from the germline V gene are SGHTA and FQGTGA. The CDR3 loop reads CASSPVNNEQFF. The CDR3 DNA reads TGTGCCAGCAGCCCCGTAAACAATGAGCAGTTCTTC. Variable domain in full (rest from reference TRBV7-3 and TRBJ2-1): GAGVSQTPSNKVTEKGKYVELRCDPISGHTALYWYRQSLGQGPEFLIYFQGTGAADDSGLPNDRFFAVRPEGSVSTLKIQRTERGDSAVYLCASSPVNNEQFFGPGTRLTVL.

The gene calls are TRBV7-7 and TRBJ2-5; D is uncertain. The CDR3 totals 11 residues. Trimming took off 8 bases at V and 6 bases at J, with 10 bases between the two ends. Germline V CDR1 and CDR2: SSHAT, FNYEAQ (reference sequence). CDR3 protein: CASPTPKTQYF. DNA for the CDR3: TGTGCCAGCCCAACACCCAAGACCCAGTACTTC.

The chain is built from TRBV9 and TRBJ2-7; 8 nucleotides match TRBD1. Germline CDR1 and CDR2: SGDLS and YYNGEE. The CDR3 contains 13 residues. J gave up 5 bases and V 4 bases, and 5 bases lay outside the gene matches. CDR3 sequence: CASSRETGDEQYF. In nucleotides, the CDR3 is TGTGCCAGCAGCCGTGAGACAGGGGACGAGCAGTACTTC.

With regard to this clone: Other nucleotide sequences in the sample specify the same CDR3. The chain has TRBV18 and TRBJ1-1, with 12 bases identical to TRBD1. V dropped 3 bases and J dropped 5; count of bases not matched to a gene: 7. The CDR3 covers 16 residues. CDR1 KGHSH and CDR2 LQKENI come from the germline V gene. The CDR3 spells CASSPGTGGAGTEAFF. The CDR3 bases are TGTGCCAGCTCACCCGGGACAGGGGGCGCGGGGACTGAAGCTTTCTTT.

The CDR3: CAWSQSGQNNQPQHF. The CDR3 DNA is TGTGCCTGGAGCCAGAGCGGACAGAACAATCAGCCCCAGCATTTT. The genes are TRBV30 and TRBJ1-5, with D perhaps TRBD1 (6 bases). The CDR3 spans 15 residues. Trimming shortened V by 3 bases and J by 3 bases, and 15 bases separated the two germline ends. Germline loops: CDR1 GTSNPN, CDR2 SVGIG (reference sequence).

This clone was seen only a few times. The chain uses TRBV7-9 and TRBJ1-4; TRBD1 might be the D (5 bases). The CDR3 has 13 residues. CDR1 is SEHNR and CDR2 is FQNEAQ in the germline V gene (reference sequence). The V gene lost 7 bases and the J gene lost 8 bases, with 14 bases spanning the gap. CDR3 coding DNA: TGTGCCAGCACGTGGGGCCTTAGGGAAAAACTGTTTTTT. It codes for CASTWGLREKLFF.

The V gene is TRBV6-5, the J gene TRBJ2-7; 7 nucleotides line up with TRBD1. CDR1 and CDR2 from the germline V gene are MNHEY and SVGAGI. This CDR3 is 13 amino acids long. V lost 6 bases to trimming and J lost 6 bases; unmatched junction nucleotides: 8. The CDR3 sequence is CASSRQGTSEQYF. The CDR3 DNA reads TGTGCCAGCAGCAGACAGGGTACCTCCGAGCAGTACTTC.

The gene calls are TRBV28 and TRBJ2-6; 7 nucleotides align to TRBD2. Looked up from germline, CDR1 is MDHEN and CDR2 is SYDVKM. This CDR3 has 16 residues. J gave up 0 bases and V 7 bases, and 6 bases lay outside the gene matches. The CDR3, as DNA: TGTGCCAGCACCCCCGGGGGGAGCTCTGGGGCCAACGTCCTGACTTTC. Its translation: CASTPGGSSGANVLTF.

This rearrangement joins TRBV11-2 to TRBJ1-1; D gene uncertain. The CDR3 runs 12 residues. The V gene's germline CDR1 is SGHAT and CDR2 FQNNGV. Trimming took 5 bases from V and 5 from J, leaving 9 bases between them. CDR3 coding DNA: TGTGCCAGCAGCCCACTGGAGACTGAAGCTTTCTTT. Translated, it gives CASSPLETEAFF.

This clone was seen once. This rearrangement joins TRBV5-1 to TRBJ2-1; 9 bases match TRBD2. This CDR3 is 17 amino acids long. The trim removed 2 bases at V and 4 bases at J, leaving 10 bases unmatched. Germline V gene sequence: CDR1 SGHRS, CDR2 YFSETQ. The CDR3 loop reads CASSFGLAGISYNEQFF. DNA for the CDR3: TGCGCCAGCAGCTTCGGGCTAGCGGGGATCTCATACAATGAGCAGTTCTTC.

This chain uses TRBV19 with TRBJ1-1, with 9 nucleotides matching TRBD1. This CDR3 spans 13 amino acids. Trimming removed 4 bases from V and 6 bases from J; junction bases left unmatched: 3. CDR1 is LNHDA, CDR2 SQIVND, per germline (reference sequence). In nucleotides, the CDR3 is TGTGCCAGTAGTAAACAGGGGGCCCCTGAAGCTTTCTTT. Amino acids: CASSKQGAPEAFF.

The chain joins TRBV27 to TRBJ1-1; D is perhaps TRBD1 (5 bases). Trimming took off 3 bases at V and 6 bases at J, with 14 bases between the two ends. Germline values: CDR1 MNHEY, CDR2 SMNVEV (reference sequence). This CDR3 is 14 amino acids long. CDR3 coding DNA: TGTGCCAGCAGTTTTCGGGGGTATATGGCTGAAGCTTTCTTT. It specifies CASSFRGYMAEAFF.

V is TRBV4-1 and J is TRBJ2-3, with 7 bases that match TRBD2. The V gene's germline CDR1 is MGHRA and CDR2 YSYEKL. The CDR3 runs 17 residues. V dropped 0 bases and J dropped 0; count of bases not matched to a gene: 6. The CDR3 coding sequence is TGCGCCAGCAGCCAAGACCAACTAGCGTTCAGCACAGATACGCAGTATTTT. This sequence encodes CASSQDQLAFSTDTQYF.

The V call is TRBV7-3, the J call TRBJ1-2; 8 bases are a match to TRBD1. Germline loops: CDR1 SGHTA, CDR2 FQGTGA. CDR3 size: 16 residues. Trimming cost V 1 base and J 5 bases; bases outside gene matches: 9. CDR3 in DNA: TGTGCCAGCAGCTTAATGGCGACAGGGGATAGATATGGCTACACCTTC. Protein sequence: CASSLMATGDRYGYTF.

V and J are TRBV19 and TRBJ1-5; D possibly corresponds to TRBD1 (5 bases). V dropped 8 bases and J dropped 9 bases, with 20 bases sitting between them. Germline lookup yields CDR1 LNHDA and CDR2 SQIVND (reference sequence). The CDR3 loop spans 14 amino acids. CDR3 sequence reads: CASRPGRTSGPQHF. The CDR3 DNA follows: TGTGCCAGTCGACCGGGACGGACAAGCGGGCCCCAGCATTTT. Full variable domain (outside the CDR3, taken from reference TRBV19 and TRBJ1-5): DGGITQSPKYLFRKEGQNVTLSCEQNLNHDAMYWYRQDPGQGLRLIYYSQIVNDFQKGDIAEGYSVSREKKESFPLTVTSAQKNPTAFYLCASRPGRTSGPQHFGDGTRLSIL.

This clone appeared once. The CDR3 reads CSVDRTGDTDTQYF. The DNA of the CDR3 is TGCAGCGTTGATCGGACAGGGGACACAGATACGCAGTATTTT. J is TRBJ2-3 and V is TRBV29-1; TRBD1 matches at 9 bases. Germline CDR1 and CDR2: SQVTM and ANQGSEA. Trimming at V came to 3 bases and at J to 2 bases, leaving 3 bases not matched to a gene. CDR3 length equals 14 residues.

In this sample, this clone turned up once. This chain links TRBV11-1 with TRBJ2-3; D not resolved. Trimming removed 5 bases from V and 0 bases from J, with 21 bases in between. CDR3 length equals 18 residues. Germline V gives CDR1 SGHAT, CDR2 FQDESV (reference sequence). Written as DNA, the CDR3 is TGTGCCAGCAGCCCCCGTGGGTCGTACTCCACTAGCACAGATACGCAGTATTTT. Residues: CASSPRGSYSTSTDTQYF.

As concerns this clone: In the same sample, other DNA sequences code for this CDR3. V gene TRBV18 combines with J gene TRBJ2-2, with a possible D match to TRBD1 (5 bases). CDR3 length: 14 residues. V shed 4 bases and J shed 1 base, with 7 bases lying between them. The germline CDR1 and CDR2 sequences are KGHSH and LQKENI. The CDR3 DNA reads as TGTGCCAGCTCACTTGACAGGAACACCGGGGAGCTGTTTTTT. Protein sequence: CASSLDRNTGELFF.